The rows below give T cell receptor beta chains drawn from one sample of a study of blood T cells in healthy people across ages. MiXCR, applied by TCRdb to the 5' RACE reads, yields one record per CDR3 protein. The sample shows 700,000 to 850,000 distinct CDR3 sequences, about 36% of them seen only once. Sequencing was performed on blood. Source of these receptors: a man between 18 and 29 years old in good health. Both conserved end residues are part of each CDR3. The D gene is left open where the match is weak. Rows give clone size only sometimes, using once, few, many, or a class for an expanded clone.

D	V	J	size	DNA	CDR3
-	TRBV5-1	TRBJ2-3	many	TGCGCCAGCAGCTTACGGTACAGGGCAGATACGCAGTATTTT	CASSLRYRADTQYF
TRBD1	TRBV5-1	TRBJ2-3	few	TGCGCCAGCAGCTACGACCACGGACAGGGCGGGTATTTT	CASSYDHGQGGYF
-	TRBV7-9	TRBJ1-6	few	TGTGCCAGCAGCCCATCGACAGGTTCACCCCTCCACTTT	CASSPSTGSPLHF
-	TRBV21-1	TRBJ1-2	many	TGTGCCAGCCGACTTGGCAGGCCCTATGGCTACACCTTC	CASRLGRPYGYTF
-	TRBV11-2	TRBJ1-6	few	TGTGCCAGCAGCTCCCACCCGCGGAATTCACCCCTCCACTTT	CASSSHPRNSPLHF
TRBD1	TRBV2	TRBJ1-6	-	TGTGCCAGCGGCGGGGACAGAATTAATTCACCCCTCCACTTT	CASGGDRINSPLHF
TRBD2	TRBV7-9	TRBJ2-1	few	TGTGCCAGCAGTGATAGGACTAGCGGGAATGAGCAGTTCTTC	CASSDRTSGNEQFF
-	TRBV7-3	TRBJ2-3	-	TGTGCCAGCAGCTTGGACCGTGAGGATGCGCAGTATTTT	CASSLDREDAQYF
TRBD1	TRBV7-9	TRBJ2-1	few	TGTGCCAGCAGCTTGGGGACAGTCCTCAATGAGCAGTTCTTC	CASSLGTVLNEQFF
-	TRBV13	TRBJ2-7	few	TGTGCCAGCAGCTTAGACGAGGGAACGGATTCGGGGGAGCGGTACTTC	CASSLDEGTDSGERYF
TRBD1	TRBV20-1	TRBJ2-7	-	TGCAGTGCTAGAGAATACGAGGACAGGGTCATCGGTGAGCAGTACTTC	CSAREYEDRVIGEQYF
-	TRBV7-6	TRBJ1-4	-	TGTGCCAGCAGCGACGGGCCTTTCAATGAAAAACTGTTTTTT	CASSDGPFNEKLFF
TRBD2	TRBV6-5	TRBJ2-3	-	TGTGCCAGCAGTTACTACAGCGGGGGGCCTGGAGATACGCAGTATTTT	CASSYYSGGPGDTQYF
TRBD2	TRBV4-2	TRBJ2-1	-	TGTGCCAGCAGCCAACTAGCGGGGGGGTCGTCGAGCTCCTACAATGAGCAGTTCTTC	CASSQLAGGSSSSYNEQFF
-	TRBV4-2	TRBJ2-7	-	TGTGCCAGCAGCCAAGATGGAGGGACAAGTCCCTACGAGCAGTACTTC	CASSQDGGTSPYEQYF
-	TRBV5-1	TRBJ2-1	-	TGCGCCAGCAGCCCGTCGACTGAAAATGAGCAGTTCTTC	CASSPSTENEQFF
-	TRBV20-1	TRBJ2-4	many	TGCAGTGCTAGGGCGCAGGGGGGAGCCAAAAACATTCAGTACTTC	CSARAQGGAKNIQYF
-	TRBV6-5	TRBJ2-5	-	TGTGCCAGCAAGAGGGAAGAGACCCAGTACTTC	CASKREETQYF
TRBD2	TRBV2	TRBJ2-3	few	TGTGCCAGCAGTGAACTAGCGGCGAACACAGATACGCAGTATTTT	CASSELAANTDTQYF
-	TRBV15	TRBJ2-1	-	TGTGCCCTAGCTCGGGGGTGGGACTCCTACAATGAGCAGTTCTTC	CALARGWDSYNEQFF
TRBD1	TRBV7-3	TRBJ2-7	few	TGTGCCAGCAGCTCGGTTGGACAGGGTGACGAGCAGTACTTC	CASSSVGQGDEQYF
-	TRBV6-4	TRBJ2-5	-	TGTGCCAGCAGTGACCCCGCAGTGGTGGAGCAAGAGACCCAGTACTTC	CASSDPAVVEQETQYF
TRBD1	TRBV4-1	TRBJ2-7	-	TGCGCCAGCAGCCACCCAAACGGGACAGGGGTTAGCGAGCAGTACTTC	CASSHPNGTGVSEQYF
-	TRBV20-1	TRBJ1-3	-	TGCAGTGCTAGATCGAGATCAGCTTTGGAGGGTACCTCTGGAAACACCATATATTTT	CSARSRSALEGTSGNTIYF
TRBD1	TRBV9	TRBJ1-1	few	TGTGCCAGCAGCGGTCTGACAGGGGGCAACACTGAAGCTTTCTTT	CASSGLTGGNTEAFF
TRBD1	TRBV12-3/TRBV12-4	TRBJ1-5	few	TGTGCCAGCAGCCCCTTCCCGCTAATGACAGGGCCGCGGGTTCAGCCCCAGCATTTT	CASSPFPLMTGPRVQPQHF
-	TRBV6-5	TRBJ2-5	few	TGTGCCAGCAGTTACTCGAGAAGGGTCAGGAAAGAGACCCAGTACTTC	CASSYSRRVRKETQYF
TRBD2	TRBV20-1	TRBJ2-1	few	TGCAGTGCTATAGCGGGGGGCCCTCTGAATGAGCAGTTCTTC	CSAIAGGPLNEQFF
TRBD2	TRBV5-5	TRBJ2-7	many	TGTGCCAGCAGCTTGACTAGCGGGGGGCGCAACTCCTACGAGCAGTACTTC	CASSLTSGGRNSYEQYF
-	TRBV5-1	TRBJ2-7	few	TGCGCCAGCAGCTTTGCATATACCTTTATGTACGAGCAGTACTTC	CASSFAYTFMYEQYF
-	TRBV20-1	TRBJ1-1	-	TGCAGTGCTAGATCGATGAACACTGAAGCTTTCTTT	CSARSMNTEAFF
-	TRBV12-3/TRBV12-4	TRBJ2-3	-	TGTGCCAGCAGCTCCGTTAATGGGGGCACAGATGCGCAGTATTTT	CASSSVNGGTDAQYF
-	TRBV7-2	TRBJ1-1	-	TGTGCCAGCAGCCCGTCCAGGGAGAAGGGCACTGAAGCTTTCTTT	CASSPSREKGTEAFF
-	TRBV2	TRBJ2-2	-	TGTGCCAGCAGTGAGGGGCCCGAGAACACCGGGGAGCTGTTTTTT	CASSEGPENTGELFF
-	TRBV4-2	TRBJ2-5	few	TGTGCCAGCAGCCGTGGGCCCTTTCGTAGAGAGGGACAAGAGACCCAGTACTTC	CASSRGPFRREGQETQYF
TRBD2	TRBV9	TRBJ2-3	few	TGTGCCAGCAGCGTAGGGGCTAGCGGGGGGGCAGATACGCAGTATTTT	CASSVGASGGADTQYF
TRBD2	TRBV18	TRBJ2-7	-	TGTGCCAGCTCACCATCGGAGCTAGCGGGGGCACACGAGCAGTACTTC	CASSPSELAGAHEQYF
-	TRBV10-3	TRBJ1-2	-	TGTGCCATCAGTGAGTGGCAGGGCCTAAACTATGGCTACACCTTC	CAISEWQGLNYGYTF
-	TRBV29-1	TRBJ1-2	many	TGCAGCGTTGGAGACAGGCCTAAGGGCTACACCTTC	CSVGDRPKGYTF
-	TRBV5-1	TRBJ1-6	-	TGCGCCAGCAGCTTGGATGGGGCTATCAATTCACCCCTCCACTTT	CASSLDGAINSPLHF
-	TRBV28	TRBJ2-1	-	TGTGCCAGCAGATCCCCGGGACTCCTGGAATTATACAATGAGCAGTTCTTC	CASRSPGLLELYNEQFF
-	TRBV3-1	TRBJ2-7	-	TGTGCCAGCAGCCCAAGAGGGACGGGGGACTACGAGCAGTACTTC	CASSPRGTGDYEQYF
-	TRBV12-3/TRBV12-4	TRBJ1-1	-	TGTGCCAGCAGTCCCCGGGTGAGGGCGAAACCGGACACTGAAGCTTTCTTT	CASSPRVRAKPDTEAFF
TRBD1	TRBV4-1	TRBJ2-5	many	TGCGCCAGCAGCCCCGGTAGGGGGCATGACCAAGAGACCCAGTACTTC	CASSPGRGHDQETQYF
TRBD1	TRBV7-8	TRBJ2-1	-	TGTGCCAGCAGCGTGGAGACAGGGATAATCCACAATGAGCAGTTCTTC	CASSVETGIIHNEQFF
-	TRBV4-2	TRBJ1-1	-	TGTGCCAGCAGCCAGGCGGATGGGAGGAACACTGAAGCTTTCTTT	CASSQADGRNTEAFF
TRBD2	TRBV5-8	TRBJ2-1	-	TGTGCCAGCAGCTTGGATGCAGAGAGGACCCTAAGCGGGGATGAGCAGTTCTTC	CASSLDAERTLSGDEQFF